The 27 T cell receptor beta chains below were found in one sample sequenced in a study of early T cells in non-severe SARS-CoV-2 infection. A single record per CDR3 protein comes from TCRdb applying MiXCR to the 5' RACE reads. The profile shows 65,000 to 90,000 distinct CDR3 sequences, around 12% of them singletons. The specimen sequenced was whole blood. These receptors originate from an adult who was a healthcare worker with PCR-confirmed SARS-CoV-2 infection or an uninfected control (not recorded which).

This clonotype showed up many times. The V and J genes are TRBV11-1 and TRBJ2-1, with D perhaps matching TRBD1 (5 bases). The CDR3 consists of 13 residues. Trimming shortened V by 4 bases and J by 9 bases, and 13 bases separated the two germline ends. In germline, CDR1 is SGHAT, CDR2 FQDESV (reference sequence). The CDR3 nucleotides are TGTGCCAGCAGCTCCCGGCCCCAGGGTGAGCAGTTCTTC. Its translation: CASSSRPQGEQFF.

This clonotype was found a few times. This rearrangement joins TRBV14 to TRBJ2-1; the D is unclear. The germline gives CDR1 SGHDN, CDR2 FVKESK. The CDR3 extends over 16 amino acids. Deletions cut 4 bases from V and 0 bases from J, with 13 bases between. The CDR3 bases are TGTGCCAGCAGCCTTCACCACTCCGGCTCCTACAATGAGCAGTTCTTC. As protein: CASSLHHSGSYNEQFF.

In its sample, this clonotype was seen many times. CDR3 amino acids: CASSLLGEGPYEKLFF. CDR3 bases: TGTGCCAGCAGCTTACTTGGCGAGGGGCCCTATGAAAAACTGTTTTTT. V usage is TRBV7-2 and J usage is TRBJ1-4; a weak D match, TRBD1 (5 bases). Trimming removed 2 bases from V and 6 bases from J, with 16 bases in between. The CDR3 extends over 16 amino acids. In germline, CDR1 is SGHTA, CDR2 FQGNSA.

This clonotype was recorded many times. The chain has TRBV13 and TRBJ2-7; D possibly corresponds to TRBD1 (6 bases). The CDR3 length is 16 residues. V dropped 3 bases and J dropped 0 bases, with 15 bases sitting between them. Per germline, CDR1 PRHDT and CDR2 FYEKMQ (reference sequence). The CDR3 DNA follows: TGTGCCAGCAGCTTTTCGACAGGCCGAAGCTCCTACGAGCAGTACTTC. Encoded protein: CASSFSTGRSSYEQYF. Looking up the rest from reference TRBV13 and TRBJ2-7 gives the full variable domain: AAGVIQSPRHLIKEKRETATLKCYPIPRHDTVYWYQQGPGQDPQFLISFYEKMQSDKGSIPDRFSAQQFSDYHSELNMSSLELGDSALYFCASSFSTGRSSYEQYFGPGTRLTVT.

This clonotype was picked up a small number of times. The rearrangement uses TRBV2 and TRBJ1-5; D gene unclear. Germline V gene data show CDR1 as SNHLY and CDR2 as FYNNEI. The V gene lost 2 bases and the J gene lost 6 bases, with 11 bases spanning the gap. CDR3 length equals 14 residues. The CDR3 loop is CASSELGPSQPQHF. The CDR3 bases are TGTGCCAGCAGTGAACTGGGTCCGAGTCAGCCCCAGCATTTT.

This CDR3 reads CASRGTGKNEQYF. CDR3 bases: TGTGCCAGCAGGGGGACAGGGAAAAACGAGCAGTACTTC. This rearrangement joins TRBV2 to TRBJ2-7, with 9 bases lining up with TRBD1. The J segment lost 5 bases and the V segment lost 6 bases, leaving 5 bases of the junction unmatched. The CDR3 is 13 residues long. Germline-derived CDR1 and CDR2 are SNHLY and FYNNEI.

The chain employs TRBV2 and TRBJ2-3; 7 positions agree with TRBD2. The CDR3 covers 16 residues. V was clipped by 8 bases and J by 0 bases; unmatched bases: 11. The germline V gene encodes CDR1 SNHLY and CDR2 FYNNEI. The CDR3 reads CASLWGSRGSTDTQYF. CDR3 DNA: TGTGCCAGCCTTTGGGGGTCGCGGGGGAGCACAGATACGCAGTATTTT.

This clonotype showed up just a few times. V and J are TRBV29-1 and TRBJ2-4; a weak D match, TRBD2 (6 bases). V was cut by 5 bases and J by 8 bases, with 16 bases left in between. This CDR3 is built from 13 residues. CDR1 SQVTM and CDR2 ANQGSEA come from the germline V gene. In DNA, the CDR3 is TGCAGCGTTTGGACCTGGGGGGTTGACATTCAGTACTTC. Its translation is CSVWTWGVDIQYF.

In this sample, this clonotype turned up a few times. The chain couples TRBV12-5 to TRBJ2-3; 9 nucleotides line up with TRBD2. Germline CDR1 and CDR2: LGHNT and FRNRAP. V shed 1 base, J shed 2 bases, and the junction held 7 bases outside the gene matches. CDR3 length: 17 amino acids. CDR3 sequence: CASGLESSGGFTDTQYF. The CDR3 region has the DNA TGTGCTAGTGGTTTGGAGAGTAGCGGGGGATTCACAGATACGCAGTATTTT.

Note on this clonotype: With a much larger clone just one base away, this may be a read error. The chain has TRBV29-1 and TRBJ2-5; no clear D gene. This CDR3 region has 12 residues. V lost 6 bases, J lost 1 base, and 9 bases lay in between. Per germline, CDR1 SQVTM and CDR2 ANQGSEA. The CDR3 region has the DNA TGCAGCGTAGTCGGAGCCCAAGAGACCCAGTACTTC. It specifies CSVVGAQETQYF.

V gene TRBV19 combines with J gene TRBJ1-2; D remains ambiguous. The CDR3 contains 14 residues. The germline V gene encodes CDR1 LNHDA and CDR2 SQIVND (reference sequence). V was cut by 7 bases and J by 3 bases, with 15 bases left in between. CDR3 in DNA: TGTGCCAGTATTCCCACGGGAGCTCACTATGGCTACACCTTC. Amino acids: CASIPTGAHYGYTF.

This clonotype was seen ten or more times. This CDR3 is CASSPGQGDYGYTF. The CDR3 DNA follows: TGCGCCAGCAGTCCGGGACAGGGTGACTATGGCTACACCTTC. This rearrangement joins TRBV10-2 to TRBJ1-2, with 9 bases aligning to TRBD1. Germline V lookup: CDR1 WSHSY, CDR2 SAAADI. The junction had 4 bases not matched to a gene; V was cut back by 5 bases and J by 3 bases. This CDR3 is built from 14 residues.

This clonotype has at least ten counts. This chain links TRBV25-1 with TRBJ2-5; possible D gene TRBD2, 6 bases. V gave up 3 bases and J gave up 5 bases, with 16 bases separating them. The CDR3 runs to 15 residues. CDR1 is MGHDK, CDR2 SYGVNS, per germline. CDR3 in amino acids: CASSDPGVPGETQYF. In DNA form, the CDR3 reads TGTGCCAGCAGTGACCCGGGAGTCCCTGGGGAGACCCAGTACTTC.

The V and J genes are TRBV4-1 and TRBJ1-3; D uncertain. CDR1 is MGHRA, CDR2 YSYEKL, per germline. The CDR3 runs 19 residues. Trimming took 2 bases from V and 4 from J, leaving 24 bases between them. The CDR3 protein is CASSQPTEGAFVTGNTIYF. The CDR3 DNA is TGCGCCAGCAGCCAACCGACCGAGGGCGCTTTCGTAACGGGAAACACCATATATTTT.

This clonotype was seen ten or more times. CDR3 in amino acids: CASRPRHTEAFF. CDR3 DNA sequence: TGCGCCAGCAGGCCGAGGCACACTGAAGCTTTCTTT. The rearrangement uses TRBV10-2 and TRBJ1-1; D unresolved. Trimming took 6 bases from V and 3 from J, leaving 8 bases between them. The CDR3 covers 12 residues. CDR1 and CDR2 from the germline V gene are WSHSY and SAAADI.

The rearrangement joins TRBV15 to TRBJ1-1, with D unresolved. V was clipped by 1 base and J by 5 bases, with 8 bases between them. This CDR3 has 13 amino acids. CDR1 is LNHNV and CDR2 is YYDKDF in the germline V gene (reference sequence). CDR3 residues: CATSRGIGTEAFF. The CDR3 region has the DNA TGTGCCACCAGCAGAGGAATCGGGACTGAAGCTTTCTTT.

This clonotype was detected only a few times. CDR3 in DNA: TGCGCCAGCAGCCAACCCGACCGGGACAGACACTATGGCTACACCTTC. Translating gives CASSQPDRDRHYGYTF. The rearrangement uses TRBV4-1 and TRBJ1-2, with 7 bases aligning to TRBD1. The CDR3 consists of 16 residues. Germline CDR1 and CDR2: MGHRA and YSYEKL. Losses at the gene ends were 2 bases for V and 3 bases for J; bases not matched to a gene: 9.

This clonotype was picked up many times. The chain has TRBV19 and TRBJ1-2; D gene unclear. Trimming took 4 bases from V and 2 from J, leaving 14 bases between them. Per germline, CDR1 LNHDA and CDR2 SQIVND (reference sequence). This CDR3 comprises 15 residues. CDR3 nucleotide sequence: TGTGCCAGTAGTAAAGATCCGGACGGGAACTATGGCTACACCTTC. Encoded protein: CASSKDPDGNYGYTF.

This clonotype was detected only a few times. This chain links TRBV19 with TRBJ2-7, with TRBD1 identical over 9 bases. This CDR3 comprises 16 residues. The germline CDR1 and CDR2 sequences are LNHDA and SQIVND (reference sequence). V was clipped by 7 bases and J by 4 bases; unmatched bases: 14. CDR3 nucleotides: TGTGCCAGTACAAACAGGGGGCAAAGTGGAGAGTACGAGCAGTACTTC. Translation: CASTNRGQSGEYEQYF.

The V gene is TRBV6-6, the J gene TRBJ1-6, with a tentative D call TRBD1 (6 bases). V dropped 10 bases and J dropped 0 bases, with 22 bases sitting between them. The V gene's germline CDR1 is MNHNY and CDR2 SVGAGI (reference sequence). The CDR3 runs 18 residues. CDR3 sequence: CANSLGGQRSSYNSPLHF. CDR3 sequence (DNA): TGTGCCAACTCTTTGGGCGGACAGAGGAGCTCCTATAATTCACCCCTCCACTTT.

The CDR3 is CASSKVNYAGQASTDTQYF. The DNA for the CDR3 is TGTGCCAGCAGCAAAGTGAATTACGCGGGACAGGCAAGCACAGATACGCAGTATTTT. This rearrangement joins TRBV6-1 to TRBJ2-3; 8 bases are a match to TRBD1. After removal of 6 bases from V and 0 bases from J, the junction contained 17 bases not matched to a gene. This CDR3 region has 19 residues. Germline lookup yields CDR1 MNHNS and CDR2 SASEGT.

This clonotype was recorded many times. V is TRBV7-2 and J is TRBJ2-2; possible D gene TRBD2, 6 bases. The V end lost 3 bases, the J end lost 5 bases, and 13 bases lay between the germline ends. This CDR3 is built from 15 residues. Germline CDR1 is SGHTA and CDR2 is FQGNSA. The CDR3 protein is CASSFRFGSTGELFF. The CDR3, as DNA: TGTGCCAGCAGCTTTAGGTTCGGGAGTACCGGGGAGCTGTTTTTT.

This clonotype came up many times. The J gene is TRBJ2-1, the V gene TRBV29-1; TRBD2 agrees at 14 bases. Trimming at V came to 7 bases and at J to 5 bases, leaving 7 bases not matched to a gene. The CDR3 is 15 amino acids. Germline CDR1 reads SQVTM; CDR2 reads ANQGSEA. The CDR3 nucleotides are TGCAGCGCCCGCCTGACTAGCGGGGGGGACAATGAGCAGTTCTTC. It encodes CSARLTSGGDNEQFF.

The gene calls are TRBV6-5 and TRBJ1-1; possibly TRBD1 for D (5 bases). V lost 9 bases and J 7 bases, leaving 12 bases between the germline ends. The germline gives CDR1 MNHEY, CDR2 SVGAGI. The CDR3 totals 11 residues. The CDR3 DNA sequence: TGTGCCAGTGACGGCGGGGGTGAAGCTTTCTTT. This sequence encodes CASDGGGEAFF.

This clonotype was seen repeatedly, ten times or more. The chain is built from TRBV2 and TRBJ1-5, with D possibly matching TRBD1 (6 bases). Germline lookup yields CDR1 SNHLY and CDR2 FYNNEI. The CDR3 has 16 amino acids. The V end was cut by 4 bases, the J end by 4 bases, with 17 bases between. This CDR3 reads CASSVWGRKGNQPQHF. The DNA for the CDR3 is TGTGCCAGCAGTGTGTGGGGGCGGAAGGGTAATCAGCCCCAGCATTTT.

The J gene is TRBJ2-2, the V gene TRBV12-3 or TRBV12-4; 7 nucleotides agree with TRBD2. The CDR3 extends over 14 amino acids. The junction had 11 bases not matched to a gene; V was cut back by 11 bases and J by 5 bases. The CDR3 here is CAGTGGVGTGELFF. For the CDR3, the DNA is TGTGCCGGGACGGGAGGAGTGGGGACCGGGGAGCTGTTTTTT.

The J gene is TRBJ2-3, the V gene TRBV3-1; D may correspond to TRBD1 or TRBD2 (5 bases each). Trimming stripped 5 bases from V and 4 bases from J, with 10 bases between. CDR3 length: 13 residues. Germline V lookup: CDR1 LGHDT, CDR2 YNNKEL (reference sequence). CDR3 region: CASSNLGADTQYF. The CDR3 DNA reads TGTGCCAGCAGCAATCTGGGGGCAGATACGCAGTATTTT.